This T cell receptor beta chain appears in the sequencing data of a study of blood T cell repertoires in COVID-19 (dated by TCRdb to 2018 to 2020). Study-level background: Samples from collaborators originated in the United States, Italy and Spain and spanned both the acute and convalescent phases of COVID-19. Samples were obtained from the ongoing ImmuneRACE study (first 160 participants) and from about 1,300 subjects provided by 6 global collaborators. HLA class I and class II types, where available, came from metadata supplied by the sample provider rather than from assay-based typing. Deeply sampled blood TCRbeta repertoires from subjects exposed to, actively infected with, or recovered from COVID-19 were included in the dataset. The repertoires were released in a freely available public database intended as a resource for research on the immune response to SARS-CoV-2. The prospective study material was composed of cDNA or gDNA derived from T cells, B-cell-depleted T cells, or PBMCs. A de-identified subject ID, COVID-19 status, age in years and sex were almost always included in the sample metadata.

Samples from volunteer blood donors who had recovered from COVID-19 were contributed by a second Seattle source. Whole blood was collected in K2EDTA tubes by collaborating institutions according to the institutions' own protocols. Collaborator samples were shipped for TCRbeta analysis as frozen whole blood, isolated PBMCs, or DNA extracted from either sample type. The CDR3 starts with the cysteine, ends with the phenylalanine, and has 14 residues. Of the read, only the CDR3 DNA is kept; its 42 bases are in frame from base 1. V sheds 6 bases and J sheds 4 bases, leaving 16 bases between their ends. Reading the germline V gene gives CDR1 MDHEN and CDR2 SYDVKM. Results the study describes overall, beyond this receptor: Clinical and demographic metadata were provided uncurated, with the amount varying by source and participant.

As for this clone: The antigen this receptor binds is unknown. No base qualities exist here, and no much larger clone lies one base off it.

TCRbeta CDR3 regions were amplified from genomic DNA using the immunoSEQ Assay, a bias-controlled multiplex PCR. In the paper's pipeline: The number of nucleated cells in each sample was estimated by amplification of reference gene primers within the assay. To quantify the absolute abundance of each unique TCRbeta CDR3 rearrangement, sequence reads were collapsed and filtered. For each sample, productive Simpson clonality was calculated as the square root of Simpson's diversity index across productive rearrangements. TCRdb retrieved this table from immuneACCESS and kept in-frame rearrangements only. Not all clones are present; in checked studies, unresolved V genes account for under half, and no reason is known for the remainder. V, J and clone size reflect that table, while D and trimming were determined from the DNA. The sample has some 270,000 clones on record, 84% of them singletons. The ten largest clones add up to 1.5% of the sample.

This receptor chain uses TRBV28 and TRBJ2-7; TRBD2 is a weak D gene call, 5 bases matching. This sequence originates from a woman in her forties who had recovered from COVID-19. The sequencing sample was made of peripheral blood. The DNA sequence is TGTGCCAGCAGCCGAGGTGCTCGCGGGTACGAGCAGTACTTC. Its protein reads: CASSRGARGYEQYF. With the rest looked up from the reference TRBV28 and TRBJ2-7 genes rather than sequenced, the full variable domain is DVKVTQSSRYLVKRTGEKVFLECVQDMDHENMFWYRQDPGLGLRLIYFSYDVKMKEKGDIPEGYSVSREKKERFSLILESASTNQTSMYLCASSRGARGYEQYFGPGTRLTVT.